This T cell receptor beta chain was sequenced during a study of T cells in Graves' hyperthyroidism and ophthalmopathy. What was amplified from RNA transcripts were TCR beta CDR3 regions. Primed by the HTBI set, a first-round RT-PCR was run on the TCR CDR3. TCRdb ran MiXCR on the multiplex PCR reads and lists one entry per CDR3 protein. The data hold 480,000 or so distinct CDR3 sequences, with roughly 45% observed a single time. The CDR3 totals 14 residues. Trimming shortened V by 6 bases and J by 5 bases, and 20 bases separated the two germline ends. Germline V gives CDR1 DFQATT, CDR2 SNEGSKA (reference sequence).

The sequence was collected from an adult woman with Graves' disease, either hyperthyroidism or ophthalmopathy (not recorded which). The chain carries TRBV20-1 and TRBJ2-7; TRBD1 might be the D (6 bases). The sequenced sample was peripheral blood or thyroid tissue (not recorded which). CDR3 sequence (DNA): TGCAGTGCCTTATTGACAGGCCGAAACCACGAGCAGTACTTC. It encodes CSALLTGRNHEQYF.